Below, one TCR beta chain is given with its context. The CDR3 is made up of 13 amino acids. V was clipped by 2 bases and J by 5 bases, with 10 bases between them. In germline, CDR1 is LGHDT, CDR2 YNNKEL (reference sequence). Authors' processing steps: Scientists estimated how many nucleated cells there were by amplifying reference gene primers. Using immunoSEQ multiplex PCR, the repertoire was profiled, and TCRdb retains in-frame clones only, with some absent. V, J and clone size are taken as reported in that table, and D and trimming were inferred from the DNA itself. The table shows over 35,000 clones, with around 86% occurring only once. These data are taken from a study of blood T cell repertoires in COVID-19. Looking at the study overall: Some COVID-19 samples were acute and others convalescent; all came from the United States, Italy and Spain. PBMCs, B-cell-depleted T cells, or T cells provided the cDNA or gDNA that made up the material.

V gene TRBV3-1 (or the pseudogene TRBV3-2) combines with J gene TRBJ2-7; D is perhaps TRBD2 (5 bases). This clonotype was obtained from a man in his fifties or sixties with active COVID-19. Material for sequencing was peripheral blood. The CDR3 region has the DNA TGTGCCAGCAGCCAAAGGTACGGGAACGAGCAGTACTTC. Its protein product is CASSQRYGNEQYF.